Following are 26 T cell receptor beta chains from one sample sequenced in a study of tumor-infiltrating lymphocytes in primary liver carcinoma. For blood RNA, unsorted whole blood served as the source, and germline DNA was extracted too. TCR beta cDNA was reverse-transcribed from around 0.55 ug of total RNA. The reaction used a constant-region primer and ProtoScript II reverse transcriptase. Library construction for TCR beta comprised three nested multiplex PCR rounds performed with slightly modified ARM-PCR. The opening two PCR rounds, around 9 cycles each, paired TRBV1-TRBV30 forward primers with a C-beta reverse primer. TCRdb re-called the multiplex PCR reads with MiXCR, one entry per CDR3 protein. The repertoire holds about 350,000 distinct CDR3 sequences, less than 75% seen once, with roughly 6% in the top ten. Sequences were obtained from peripheral blood. Every receptor here comes from a man between 35 and 55 years old with primary liver carcinoma and hepatitis B virus infection.

As to this clonotype: This sequence may be a read error, since a much larger clone differs from it by one base. The conserved closing phenylalanine or tryptophan is absent in this CDR3, likely reflecting a read error. The genes are TRBV5-4 and TRBJ1-1; D is unresolved. Germline V gene sequence: CDR1 SGHNT, CDR2 YYREEE (reference sequence). CDR3 length equals 13 residues. The V gene lost 1 base and the J gene lost 3 bases, with 7 bases spanning the gap. The CDR3 sequence is CASSLSPDTEAFI. The CDR3 region has the DNA TGTGCCAGCAGCTTGTCACCGGACACTGAAGCTTTCATT.

This clonotype occurred once. Given a much more abundant clone one base away, this may be a read error. The chain links TRBV6-5 to TRBJ1-2; TRBD1 matches at 9 bases. The CDR3 covers 13 residues. Unmatched junction bases numbered 5, after V lost 7 bases and J lost 5 bases. In germline, CDR1 is MNHEY, CDR2 SVGAGI. CDR3 protein: CASMMTGGYGYTF. DNA of the CDR3: TGTGCCAGCATGATGACAGGGGGGTATGGCTACACCTTC.

This chain joins TRBV25-1 and TRBJ1-5, with D unclear. The length of the CDR3 is 13 residues. V was shortened by 2 bases and J by 3 bases, with 5 bases between the two germline ends. CDR1 MGHDK and CDR2 SYGVNS come from the germline V gene. The DNA of the CDR3 is TGTGCCAGCAGTGAAATGGACAATCAGCCCCAGCATTTT. It codes for CASSEMDNQPQHF.

In this sample, this clonotype is medium-sized. The V call is TRBV11-1, the J call TRBJ2-3; D unclear. V was clipped by 2 bases and J by 2 bases, with 8 bases between them. Germline V gene data show CDR1 as SGHAT and CDR2 as FQDESV (reference sequence). The CDR3 has 14 residues. The CDR3 spells CASSLRKATDTQYF. In DNA form, the CDR3 reads TGTGCCAGCAGCTTACGAAAGGCCACAGATACGCAGTATTTT.

This clonotype occurred a few times. One end of the junction does not line up with germline, which may come from a read error. The V gene is TRBV5-1, the J gene TRBJ2-1; TRBD2 agrees at 10 bases. This CDR3 spans 18 amino acids. The V gene's germline CDR1 is SGHRS and CDR2 YFSETQ. The CDR3 protein is CASSLEGLASGRSSEQFF. The CDR3 coding sequence is TGCGCCAGCAGTTTGGAGGGCCTGGCTAGCGGGAGATCCAGTGAGCAGTTCTTC.

A word on this clonotype: Sequence at one end of the junction differs from germline and may be a read error. The CDR3, as DNA: TGCAGCGTAGACGACAGTGGGGTCGATGGCTACACTTTC. Translating it yields CSVDDSGVDGYTF. This rearrangement joins TRBV29-1 to TRBJ1-2, with a tentative D call TRBD1 (5 bases). CDR3 length equals 13 residues. The germline V gene has CDR1 SQVTM and CDR2 ANQGSEA.

Of note for this clonotype: An end of the junction does not agree with germline; a read error may underlie this. V gene TRBV6-1 combines with J gene TRBJ2-1; D gene ambiguous. Germline-derived CDR1 and CDR2 are MNHNS and SASEGT. The CDR3 loop spans 12 amino acids. For the CDR3, the DNA is TGTGCCAGCAGCCCTCGAGGAAATGAGCAGCTCTTC. Translated: CASSPRGNEQLF.

This clonotype was found a few times. The chain employs TRBV12-2 and TRBJ2-7; the listed D gene, TRBD2, was not tested against the DNA. TRBV12-2 is reported as a pseudogene. This CDR3 is 20 amino acids long. The chain's CDR3 is CASRLAGATSGSQESYEQYF. The CDR3 nucleotides read TGTGCAAGTCGCTTAGCTGGAGCGACTAGCGGCAGCCAGGAGTCCTACGAGCAGTACTTC.

This clonotype was seen at least ten times. The CDR3: CASSEARGVGGEQYF. In DNA form, the CDR3 reads TGTGCCAGCAGTGAAGCCAGGGGCGTGGGTGGGGAGCAGTACTTC. The chain carries TRBV6-1 and TRBJ2-7; D possibly corresponds to TRBD1 (6 bases). Trimming cost V 0 bases and J 7 bases, with 16 bases left between them. The CDR3 is 15 amino acids. Germline V gene lookup returns CDR1 MNHNS and CDR2 SASEGT.

The chain recombines TRBV11-3 with TRBJ1-1; D is unresolved. With 5 bases removed from V and 7 bases from J, the gap between germline ends came to 14 bases. Per the germline V gene, CDR1 is SGHNT and CDR2 is YENEEA. The CDR3 length is 13 residues. The CDR3 loop reads CASSASGSIEAFF. CDR3 DNA sequence: TGTGCCAGCAGCGCGTCCGGAAGCATTGAAGCTTTCTTT.

Points on this clonotype: Germline is not matched at one junction end, which may reflect a read error. The chain uses TRBV11-2 and TRBJ2-1; no firm D call. The CDR3 length is 15 residues. From germline, CDR1 is SGHAT and CDR2 FQNNGV. CDR3 protein: CASSVRLNTYNELFF. CDR3 nucleotides: TGCGCCAGCAGCGTCCGACTCAATACTTACAATGAGCTGTTCTTC.

The chain combines TRBV6-1 with TRBJ2-1; the D is unclear. With 5 bases removed from V and 6 bases from J, the gap between germline ends came to 8 bases. This CDR3 comprises 12 residues. Germline values: CDR1 MNHNS, CDR2 SASEGT. The CDR3 reads CASSLSVNEQFF. The CDR3 DNA is TGTGCCAGCAGTTTGAGTGTCAATGAGCAGTTCTTC.

Worth noting for this clonotype: A much larger clone lies a single base off, so this may be a read error. The chain uses TRBV4-2 and TRBJ2-3; 7 bases line up with TRBD2. V was pared by 2 bases and J by 6 bases, with 11 bases of the junction left unmatched. This CDR3 region has 16 residues. Germline lookup yields CDR1 LGHNA and CDR2 YNFKEQ. DNA for the CDR3: TGTGCCAGCAGCCAACGGGGACTAAGCGAAGGGGATACGCAGTATTTT. Protein: CASSQRGLSEGDTQYF.

This chain links TRBV7-9 with TRBJ1-2, with D tentatively TRBD1 (6 bases). Trimming took 5 bases from V and 2 from J, leaving 12 bases between them. CDR1 and CDR2 (germline): SEHNR, FQNEAQ (reference sequence). CDR3 size: 14 residues. The CDR3 DNA is TGTGCCAGCAGCAAGGGGGGGGTAAACTATGGCTACACCTTC. Amino acids: CASSKGGVNYGYTF. The full variable domain, with the rest looked up from reference TRBV7-9 and TRBJ1-2, is DTGVSQNPRHKITKRGQNVTFRCDPISEHNRLYWYRQTLGQGPEFLTYFQNEAQLEKSRLLSDRFSAERPKGSFSTLEIQRTEQGDSAMYLCASSKGGVNYGYTFGSGTRLTVV.

To note about this clonotype: At one end, the junction sequence differs from germline, possibly due to a read error. The CDR3 reads CTISEYKGDEQFF. Written as DNA, the CDR3 is TGTACCATCAGTGAGTATAAAGGGGATGAGCAGTTCTTC. The rearrangement joins TRBV10-3 to TRBJ2-1; D might be TRBD1 (5 bases). This CDR3 is 13 amino acids long. Looked up from germline, CDR1 is ENHRY and CDR2 is SYGVKD.

This clonotype appeared many times. CDR3: CASSLADRDTGELFF. The CDR3 DNA reads TGTGCCAGCAGCTTGGCCGATAGGGACACCGGGGAGCTGTTTTTT. This chain connects TRBV5-6 to TRBJ2-2; unclear D gene. This CDR3 contains 15 residues. Germline V gene data show CDR1 as SGHDT and CDR2 as YYEEEE. Trimming cost V 0 bases and J 3 bases, with 9 bases left between them.

To note about this clonotype: In this CDR3 the conserved last residue, phenylalanine or tryptophan, is missing, so a read error is likely. The chain is built from TRBV11-3 and TRBJ2-2; D is ambiguous. The germline CDR1 and CDR2 sequences are SGHNT and YENEEA. The CDR3 has 13 residues. V shed 4 bases and J shed 5 bases, with 8 bases lying between them. CDR3 protein: CASSSNPTGELFL. The CDR3 DNA follows: TGTGCCAGCAGCTCAAATCCGACCGGGGAGCTGTTTTTA.

As to this clonotype: At one boundary the junction diverges from the germline segment, which might be a read error. J is TRBJ1-5 and V is TRBV6-2 or TRBV6-3; maybe TRBD1 (6 bases). This CDR3 spans 13 amino acids. Germline-derived CDR1 and CDR2 are MNHEY and SVGEGT. In nucleotides, the CDR3 is TGTGCCAGCAGAGACAGGACAAATCAGTCCCAGCATTTT. Amino acids: CASRDRTNQSQHF.

This clonotype was detected only a few times. The conserved phenylalanine or tryptophan normally closing the CDR3 is absent here, so this likely arose from a read error. This rearrangement joins TRBV6-5 to TRBJ2-5; D is unresolved. This CDR3 contains 14 residues. Germline V gene data show CDR1 as MNHEY and CDR2 as SVGAGI. CDR3 protein: CASSYSGYHETQYL. The CDR3 DNA sequence: TGTGCCAGCAGTTACTCGGGGTACCATGAGACCCAGTACTTA.

This clonotype has only one observation. This may arise from a read error, as a much more abundant clone is one base away. The V call is TRBV4-3, the J call TRBJ2-3; 9 bases fit TRBD2. This CDR3 has 19 amino acids. Trimming removed 3 bases from V and 5 bases from J; junction bases left unmatched: 18. CDR1 and CDR2 from the germline V gene are LGHNA and YSLEER. The CDR3 is CASSHLLGMTSGDIDTQYF. DNA of the CDR3: TGCGCCAGCAGCCACCTCTTGGGAATGACTAGCGGTGATATAGATACGCAGTATTTT.

Concerning this clonotype: An end of the junction does not agree with germline; a read error may underlie this. The J gene is TRBJ2-7, the V gene TRBV6-6, with TRBD2 matching 10 bases. The CDR3 contains 16 residues. The germline CDR1 and CDR2 sequences are MNHNY and SVGAGI (reference sequence). CDR3 sequence reads: CASIYLAGVWNYEQYF. In DNA form, the CDR3 reads TGTGCCAGCATTTACCTAGCGGGAGTATGGAACTACGAGCAATACTTC.

This clonotype was seen a few times. The V and J genes are TRBV28 and TRBJ2-4, with D maybe TRBD1 (6 bases). Per germline, CDR1 MDHEN and CDR2 SYDVKM. Trimming removed 3 bases from V and 2 bases from J, with 20 bases in between. CDR3 length: 18 amino acids. The CDR3 is CASSLRGVQGGTKNIQYF. CDR3 bases: TGTGCCAGCAGTTTGAGGGGTGTACAGGGTGGAACCAAAAACATTCAGTACTTC. Using reference TRBV28 and TRBJ2-4 for the parts outside the CDR3, the full variable domain is DVKVTQSSRYLVKRTGEKVFLECVQDMDHENMFWYRQDPGLGLRLIYFSYDVKMKEKGDIPEGYSVSREKKERFSLILESASTNQTSMYLCASSLRGVQGGTKNIQYFGAGTRLSVL.

This clonotype was recorded at least ten times. The CDR3 DNA reads TGTGCCAGCAGCTTAGTATCAGGGGTAGCGGGGGGCTCCTACAATGAGCAGTTCTTC. Translating gives CASSLVSGVAGGSYNEQFF. The V and J genes are TRBV11-2 and TRBJ2-1; 10 nucleotides align to TRBD2. This CDR3 has 19 amino acids. The junction had 9 bases not matched to a gene; V was cut back by 1 base and J by 0 bases. Per germline, CDR1 SGHAT and CDR2 FQNNGV.

A note on this clonotype: The CDR3 ends on some other residue instead of the conserved phenylalanine or tryptophan, so this is likely a read error. The rearrangement joins TRBV11-1 to TRBJ1-4; 8 nucleotides line up with TRBD1. The germline V gene has CDR1 SGHAT and CDR2 FQDESV (reference sequence). V lost 2 bases to trimming and J lost 8 bases; unmatched junction nucleotides: 4. The CDR3 spans 14 residues. The CDR3 protein is CASSLPGQEEKLFL. The CDR3 coding sequence is TGTGCCAGCAGCTTACCGGGACAGGAGGAAAAACTGTTTTTA.

This chain connects TRBV11-2 to TRBJ2-7; a weak D match, TRBD1 (6 bases). Looked up from germline, CDR1 is SGHAT and CDR2 is FQNNGV. The CDR3 is made up of 15 amino acids. The ends were cut back, 4 bases at V and 0 bases at J, with 13 bases in the middle. CDR3 DNA sequence: TGTGCCAGCAGCTACCATGGGGACACCTCCTACGAGCAGTACTTC. This sequence encodes CASSYHGDTSYEQYF.

Comment on this clonotype: A much larger clonotype is one base distant, so this may be a read error. The chain recombines TRBV29-1 with TRBJ1-1, with D maybe TRBD1 (5 bases). CDR3 length equals 12 residues. CDR1 SQVTM and CDR2 ANQGSEA come from the germline V gene. The DNA for the CDR3 is TGCATCGTTGGGCAGGGTAGCACTGAAGCTTTCTTT. This translates into CIVGQGSTEAFF.